These T cell receptor beta chains were read from a single sample in a study of regulatory T cells in long-lasting Graves disease. TCRdb reprocessed the multiplex PCR reads via MiXCR and lists one record per CDR3 protein. The sample records more than 300,000 distinct CDR3 sequences, about 23% being singletons. The material was peripheral blood mononuclear cells (PBMCs), obtained when the disease was refractory, from a patient treated with antithyroid drugs. These receptors all stem from a woman in her thirties or forties with Graves disease. Each CDR3 is given with its conserved first and last residue. Fields, in order: V gene, clone size, D gene, J gene, CDR3 DNA, CDR3 protein. D genes are given only for firm matches. Only some rows state a clone size, as once, few, many or a class for expanded clones.

V: TRBV20-1
size: few
D: -
J: TRBJ2-1
DNA: TGCAGTGCTAGGAGACCTGGACAAGTATTGTTGAATGAGCAGTTCTTC
CDR3: CSARRPGQVLLNEQFF

V: TRBV2
size: many
D: -
J: TRBJ2-5
DNA: TGTGCCAGCGAGGGGGGGGCGGTAAGAGGAGAGACCCAGTACTTC
CDR3: CASEGGAVRGETQYF

V: TRBV6-4
size: many
D: -
J: TRBJ2-3
DNA: TGTGCCAGCAGTGACTGGGTCACAGATACGCAGTATTTT
CDR3: CASSDWVTDTQYF

V: TRBV3-1
size: many
D: -
J: TRBJ1-1
DNA: TGTGCCAGCAGCCAAGATACGCCAGGGCGGGCTTTCTTT
CDR3: CASSQDTPGRAFF

V: TRBV11-2
size: many
D: -
J: TRBJ1-1
DNA: TGTGCCAGCCTGGCTGGACCCCACACTGAAACTTTCTTT
CDR3: CASLAGPHTETFF

V: TRBV28
size: -
D: TRBD2
J: TRBJ2-7
DNA: TGTGCCAGCAGTCATCCATGGACTAGCGGGAGGGATACCTACGAGCAGTACTTC
CDR3: CASSHPWTSGRDTYEQYF

V: TRBV10-3
size: few
D: -
J: TRBJ2-1
DNA: TGTGCCATCAATGTGGAAGGCGTGCCGTCCTACAATGAGCAGTTCTTC
CDR3: CAINVEGVPSYNEQFF

V: TRBV11-2
size: -
D: -
J: TRBJ2-2
DNA: TGTGCCAGCAGCTTAGTGGTAGGGAACACCGGGGAGCTGTTTTTT
CDR3: CASSLVVGNTGELFF

V: TRBV20-1
size: many
D: -
J: TRBJ1-1
DNA: TGCAGTGCTTCTCAGGGGAACGGGAACACTGAAGCTTTCTTT
CDR3: CSASQGNGNTEAFF

V: TRBV28
size: many
D: -
J: TRBJ1-4
DNA: TGTGCCAGCAGTTGGGGCCGCAATGAAAAACTGTTTTTT
CDR3: CASSWGRNEKLFF

V: TRBV3-1
size: many
D: -
J: TRBJ1-1
DNA: TGTGCCAGCAGCCAATTAGGTGACACTGAAGCTTTCTTT
CDR3: CASSQLGDTEAFF

V: TRBV28
size: -
D: TRBD2
J: TRBJ2-7
DNA: TGTGCCAGCAGTTCCCCTCCTAGCGGGGGGACCTACGAGCAGTACTTC
CDR3: CASSSPPSGGTYEQYF

V: TRBV7-8
size: -
D: -
J: TRBJ2-7
DNA: TGTGCCTGGAGTGGGAGGAGATACGAGCAGCACTTC
CDR3: CAWSGRRYEQHF

V: TRBV20-1
size: -
D: TRBD2
J: TRBJ2-7
DNA: TGCAGTGCTAGAGATTGGTCCGGGACTAGCGGGAGAGGGGAGCAGTACTTC
CDR3: CSARDWSGTSGRGEQYF

V: TRBV7-8
size: few
D: TRBD2
J: TRBJ2-7
DNA: TGTGCCAGCACCGAGGGACTAGCGGGAGGGCTATCCTACGAGCAGTACTTC
CDR3: CASTEGLAGGLSYEQYF

V: TRBV28
size: many
D: -
J: TRBJ1-6
DNA: TGTGCCAGCAGTTTTTACCAGGAAAATTCACCCCTCCACTTT
CDR3: CASSFYQENSPLHF

V: TRBV2
size: -
D: -
J: TRBJ1-4
DNA: TGTGCCAGCAGTGAATACGGAGTTAAGAATGAAAAACTGTTTTTT
CDR3: CASSEYGVKNEKLFF

V: TRBV11-1
size: many
D: -
J: TRBJ2-7
DNA: TGTGCCAGCAGCTTCGGGGAGAACTACGAGCAGTACTTC
CDR3: CASSFGENYEQYF

V: TRBV28
size: many
D: TRBD2
J: TRBJ2-2
DNA: TGTGCCAGCAGTTTTTACCTAGCGGGGACCGGGGAGCTGTTTTTT
CDR3: CASSFYLAGTGELFF

V: TRBV7-3
size: many
D: TRBD1
J: TRBJ1-6
DNA: TGTGCCAGCAGCTCTACAGGGGGTTATTCACCCCTCCACTTT
CDR3: CASSSTGGYSPLHF